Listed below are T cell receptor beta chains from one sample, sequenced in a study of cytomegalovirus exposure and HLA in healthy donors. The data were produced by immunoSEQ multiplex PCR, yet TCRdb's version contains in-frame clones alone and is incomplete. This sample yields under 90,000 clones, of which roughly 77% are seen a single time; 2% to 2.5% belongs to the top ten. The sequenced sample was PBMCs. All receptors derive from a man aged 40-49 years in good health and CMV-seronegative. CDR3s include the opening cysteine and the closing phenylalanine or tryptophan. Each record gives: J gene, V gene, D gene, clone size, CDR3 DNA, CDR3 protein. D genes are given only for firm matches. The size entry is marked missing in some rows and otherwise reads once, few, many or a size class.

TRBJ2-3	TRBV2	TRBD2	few	TGTGCCAGCAGTGAACGGCTAGCGGGAGTCGCAGATACGCAGTATTTT	CASSERLAGVADTQYF
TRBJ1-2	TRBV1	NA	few	TGCACCAGCAGCCCCGGAGCGGGGGGCTCGAACTATGGCTACACCTTC	CTSSPGAGGSNYGYTF
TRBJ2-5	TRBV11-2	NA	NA	TGTGCCAGCAGCCTTAGAAAGACGGGTTTACAAGAGACCCAGTACTTC	CASSLRKTGLQETQYF
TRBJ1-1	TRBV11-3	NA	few	TGTGCCAGCAGCACCCGGACAGACACTGAAGCTTTCTTT	CASSTRTDTEAFF
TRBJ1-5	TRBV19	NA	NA	TGTGCCAGTTCTACTCGGGGGGTCAATCAGCCCCAGCATTTT	CASSTRGVNQPQHF
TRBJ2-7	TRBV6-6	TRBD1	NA	TGTGCCAGCAGTTACTCGGGGGCCGGGACAGGGTACGAGCAGTACTTC	CASSYSGAGTGYEQYF
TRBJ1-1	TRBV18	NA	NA	TGTGCCAGCTCACCGCCAGGGGCAAACACTGAAGCTTTCTTT	CASSPPGANTEAFF
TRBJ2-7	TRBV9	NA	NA	TGTGCCAGCAGCTTACAACCGACAGACTACGAGCAGTACTTC	CASSLQPTDYEQYF
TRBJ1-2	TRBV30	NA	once	TGTGCCTGGAGCCAACGGACAGCTGGCTACACCTTC	CAWSQRTAGYTF
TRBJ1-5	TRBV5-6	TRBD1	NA	TGTGCCAGCAGCCGTACCGGGACAGGGAACCGTCAGCCCCAGCATTTT	CASSRTGTGNRQPQHF
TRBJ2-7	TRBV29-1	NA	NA	TGCAGCAGTGTGACAGGTTACCACGAGCAGTACTTC	CSSVTGYHEQYF
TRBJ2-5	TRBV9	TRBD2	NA	TGTGCCAGCAGCGTAAGGTCTAGCGGGGGTGGAGAGACCCAGTACTTC	CASSVRSSGGGETQYF
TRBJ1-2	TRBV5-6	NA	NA	TGTGCCAGCAGCTTGGGGGCGGGATACACCTTC	CASSLGAGYTF
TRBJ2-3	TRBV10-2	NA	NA	TGCGCCAGCAGGACCGGGACTAGCACAGATACGCAGTATTTT	CASRTGTSTDTQYF
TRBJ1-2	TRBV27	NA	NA	TGTGCCAGTCGCGGGGGTGACGGACTAAACTATGGCTACACCTTC	CASRGGDGLNYGYTF
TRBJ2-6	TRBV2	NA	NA	TGTGCCAGCAGTGAAGCGCTATCAAAAGCCTCGGAGGTCCTGACTTTC	CASSEALSKASEVLTF
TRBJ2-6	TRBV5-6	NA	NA	TGTGCCAGCAGCTTTCCGGGAAATGGGGCCAACGTCCTGACTTTC	CASSFPGNGANVLTF
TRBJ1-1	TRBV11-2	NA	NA	TGTGCCAGCAGCTTAGATGGCGGGGGTGGAACTGAAGCTTTCTTT	CASSLDGGGGTEAFF
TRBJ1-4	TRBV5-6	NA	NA	TGTGCCAGCAGCCCCCTGGGGGGGACAAAACTGTTTTTT	CASSPLGGTKLFF
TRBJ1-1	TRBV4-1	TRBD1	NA	TGCGCCAGCAGCGTCCGGGACAGCCAGAACACTGAAGCTTTCTTT	CASSVRDSQNTEAFF
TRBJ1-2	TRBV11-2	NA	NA	TGTGCCAGCAGCCTCCTCCTCGACGGCGCAGATGGGCACTTATATGGCTACACCTTC	CASSLLLDGADGHLYGYTF
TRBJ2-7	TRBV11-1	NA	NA	TGTGCCAGCAGCTACAGACTAGCCTACGAGCAGTACTTC	CASSYRLAYEQYF
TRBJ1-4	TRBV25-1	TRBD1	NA	TGTGCCAGCAGTGAATCGCCCGGACAGGGGGCGAGTGAAAAACTGTTTTTT	CASSESPGQGASEKLFF
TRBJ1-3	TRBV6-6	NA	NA	TGTGCCAGCAGTTACCCCCATGTAAACACCATATATTTT	CASSYPHVNTIYF
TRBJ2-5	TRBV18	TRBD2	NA	TGTGCCAGCTCACCGCCGGGACTAGCGTATCAAGAGACCCAGTACTTC	CASSPPGLAYQETQYF
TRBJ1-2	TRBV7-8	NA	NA	TGTGCCAGCAGCCCCAACCCCGAGGGTGGTTACTATGGCTACACCTTC	CASSPNPEGGYYGYTF
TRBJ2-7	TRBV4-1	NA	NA	TGCGCCAGCAGCCAAGGAAATACATTTGCCTACGAGCAGTACTTC	CASSQGNTFAYEQYF
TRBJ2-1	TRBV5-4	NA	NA	TGTGCCAGCAGCGCGTCGCCCGGGACAAACTACAATGAGCAGTTCTTC	CASSASPGTNYNEQFF
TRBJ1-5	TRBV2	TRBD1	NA	TGTGCCAGCAGTGAATTTTGGGACAGGGGGCTCCGACAGCCCCAGCATTTT	CASSEFWDRGLRQPQHF
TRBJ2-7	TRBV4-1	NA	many	TGCGCCAGCAGCCCCCAGGTACCGGTAAGAGAGCAGTACTTC	CASSPQVPVREQYF
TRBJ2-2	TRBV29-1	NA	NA	TGCAGCGTTGAAGGGCAGAACACCGGGGAGCTGTTTTTT	CSVEGQNTGELFF
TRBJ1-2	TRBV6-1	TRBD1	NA	TGTGCCAGCACCCGAACAGGGGCCTATGGCTACACCTTC	CASTRTGAYGYTF
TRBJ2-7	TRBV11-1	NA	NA	TGTGCCAGCAGCCGCGACAGGTACACCTACGAGCAGTACTTC	CASSRDRYTYEQYF
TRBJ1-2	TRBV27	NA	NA	TGTGCCAGCAGTTTATCGGCAGGTGGGAACTATGGCTACACCTTC	CASSLSAGGNYGYTF
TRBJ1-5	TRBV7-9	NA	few	TGTGCCAGCAATTCAGGCCGCAATCAGCCCCAGCATTTT	CASNSGRNQPQHF
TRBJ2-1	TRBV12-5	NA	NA	TGTGCTAGTGGTTTGGTCTGGCATGAGCAGTTCTTC	CASGLVWHEQFF
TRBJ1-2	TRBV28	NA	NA	TGTGCCACCCGACAAGGGGATTTCAGGCTCACCTTC	CATRQGDFRLTF
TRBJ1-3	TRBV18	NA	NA	TGTGCCAGCTCACCACGGGAGAGACGGACCTCTGGAAACACCATATATTTT	CASSPRERRTSGNTIYF
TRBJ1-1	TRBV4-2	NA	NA	TGTGCCAGCAGCCAGAACAGGAACACTGAAGCTTTCTTT	CASSQNRNTEAFF
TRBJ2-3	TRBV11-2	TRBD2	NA	TGTGCCAGCAGCTTATCTAGCGGGAGCACAGATACGCAGTATTTT	CASSLSSGSTDTQYF
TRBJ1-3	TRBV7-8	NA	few	TGTGCCAGCGGACAGTTAGGAAACACCATATATTTT	CASGQLGNTIYF
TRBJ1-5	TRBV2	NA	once	TGTGCCAGCAGTGACAGGGCCATCAATCAGCCCCAGCATTTT	CASSDRAINQPQHF
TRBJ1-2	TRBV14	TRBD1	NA	TGTGCCAGCAGCCAAGCGACAGGGCTGGCGGGCTATGGCTACACCTTC	CASSQATGLAGYGYTF
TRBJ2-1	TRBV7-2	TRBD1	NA	TGTGCCAGCAGCCCGACAGGGCCGGCCTACAATGAGCAGTTCTTC	CASSPTGPAYNEQFF
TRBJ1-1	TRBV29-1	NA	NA	TGCAGCGCCGACAACCCCCATGAAGCTTTCTTT	CSADNPHEAFF
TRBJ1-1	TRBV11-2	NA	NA	TGTGCCAGCCGACGGTGGGCAGGGGTGCTGAACACTGAAGCTTTCTTT	CASRRWAGVLNTEAFF
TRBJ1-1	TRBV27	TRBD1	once	TGTGCCAGCAGCCGGGACAGGGGTACTGAAGCTTTCTTT	CASSRDRGTEAFF
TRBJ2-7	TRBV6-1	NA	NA	TGTGCCAGCACTGAACTTGACTGGGACGAGCAGTACTTC	CASTELDWDEQYF